The clone carrying this T cell receptor beta chain was seen just once. This record comes from a study of control samples from healthy donors and cancer patients. TCRdb keeps only in-frame clones here, not all; method: immunoSEQ multiplex PCR. This sample has about 150,000 clones; more than 85% occur once, and the top ten carry 5.8%. The trim removed 8 bases at V and 0 bases at J, leaving 6 bases unmatched. This CDR3 spans 16 amino acids. The germline V gene encodes CDR1 SNHLY and CDR2 FYNNEI. This clonotype was sampled from a young man in good health. This chain connects TRBV2 to TRBJ1-5, with 11 bases fitting TRBD1. Sequenced sample: blood. CDR3 nucleotide sequence: TGTGCCAGCCGGACAGGGGGCCCATATAGCAATCAGCCCCAGCATTTT. Translation: CASRTGGPYSNQPQHF.